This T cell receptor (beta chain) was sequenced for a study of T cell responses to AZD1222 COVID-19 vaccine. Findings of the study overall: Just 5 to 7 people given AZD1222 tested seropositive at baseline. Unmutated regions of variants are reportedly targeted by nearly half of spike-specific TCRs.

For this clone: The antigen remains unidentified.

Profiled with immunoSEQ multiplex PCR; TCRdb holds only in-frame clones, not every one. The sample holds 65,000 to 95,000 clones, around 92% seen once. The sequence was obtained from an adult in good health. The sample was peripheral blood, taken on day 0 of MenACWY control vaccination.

CDR3 sequence (DNA): TGCGCCAGCAGCCCAGGGAATACCTATGGCTACACCTTC. The encoded protein is CASSPGNTYGYTF. This chain connects TRBV4-1 to TRBJ1-2, with a possible D match to TRBD1 (5 bases). Germline-derived CDR1 and CDR2 are MGHRA and YSYEKL. The CDR3 contains 13 residues. The V end was cut by 4 bases, the J end by 4 bases, with 10 bases between.